What follows are 26 T cell receptor beta chains derived from one specimen sequenced in a study of control samples from healthy donors and cancer patients. The assay was immunoSEQ multiplex PCR, and TCRdb's table has in-frame clones only and misses some. This table holds tens of thousands of clones, roughly 80% found once. Sequencing was carried out using blood. All receptors derive from a man in his 70s in good health.

The gene calls are TRBV7-3 and TRBJ2-4, with D tentatively TRBD2 (6 bases). V was pared by 4 bases and J by 10 bases, with 14 bases between. Germline V gene lookup returns CDR1 SGHTA and CDR2 FQGTGA. The length of the CDR3 is 13 residues. The CDR3 protein is CASSSGQGRIQYF. CDR3 DNA sequence: TGTGCCAGCAGCTCAGGGCAAGGGAGGATTCAGTACTTC.

The chain recombines TRBV2 with TRBJ2-6; D perhaps matches TRBD1 (6 bases). Trimming stripped 6 bases from V and 3 bases from J, with 12 bases between. Looked up from germline, CDR1 is SNHLY and CDR2 is FYNNEI. The CDR3 length is 15 residues. CDR3 protein: CASRDRSYGANVLTF. The CDR3 nucleotides read TGTGCCAGCAGGGACAGAAGCTATGGGGCCAACGTCCTGACTTTC. Full variable domain (missing parts from reference TRBV2 and TRBJ2-6): EPEVTQTPSHQVTQMGQEVILRCVPISNHLYFYWYRQILGQKVEFLVSFYNNEISEKSEIFDDQFSVERPDGSNFTLKIRSTKLEDSAMYFCASRDRSYGANVLTFGAGSRLTVL.

This chain joins TRBV11-3 and TRBJ1-2; the D gene is possibly TRBD1 (5 bases). Germline V lookup: CDR1 SGHNT, CDR2 YENEEA. Trimming stripped 5 bases from V and 4 bases from J, with 20 bases between. This CDR3 spans 16 amino acids. The CDR3 here is CASSPFHYQGSYGYTF. CDR3 in DNA: TGTGCCAGCAGCCCCTTTCACTATCAGGGCAGCTATGGCTACACCTTC.

The rearrangement uses TRBV6-1 and TRBJ1-6, with D possibly being TRBD1 (6 bases). CDR3 size: 20 residues. The V end was cut by 2 bases, the J end by 0 bases, with 20 bases between. In germline, CDR1 is MNHNS, CDR2 SASEGT. This CDR3 reads CASSELRTATASSYNSPLHF. The CDR3 nucleotides are TGTGCCAGCAGTGAACTAAGGACAGCGACAGCGAGCTCCTATAATTCACCCCTCCACTTT.

J is TRBJ1-4 and V is TRBV28, with D possibly TRBD1 on 6 matching bases. Germline loops: CDR1 MDHEN, CDR2 SYDVKM. V lost 5 bases, J lost 5 bases, and 15 bases lay in between. The CDR3 runs to 15 residues. The CDR3 DNA reads TGTGCCAGCAGTCTTCCAATGAGGGGGAATGAAAAACTGTTTTTT. This codes for CASSLPMRGNEKLFF.

The chain employs TRBV4-1 and TRBJ2-6, with 7 bases that match TRBD1. CDR3 length: 18 amino acids. Germline V gene data show CDR1 as MGHRA and CDR2 as YSYEKL. With 6 bases clipped from V and 1 base from J, the junction kept 12 bases outside the gene matches. As DNA, the CDR3 is TGCGCCAGCAGAGCTCCGGGACAGTCGGTATCTGGGGCCAACGTCCTGACTTTC. It is translated as CASRAPGQSVSGANVLTF.

This chain uses TRBV5-1 with TRBJ1-3; D not resolved. The germline V and J ends were trimmed by 2 bases and 0 bases, with 12 bases remaining between them. The CDR3 runs 16 residues. Per germline, CDR1 SGHRS and CDR2 YFSETQ. CDR3 in amino acids: CASSLSDLPSGNTIYF. The DNA for the CDR3 is TGCGCCAGCAGCTTAAGCGACCTTCCCTCTGGAAACACCATATATTTT.

The rearrangement links TRBV30 to TRBJ1-2, with a possible D match to TRBD1 (6 bases). From germline, CDR1 is GTSNPN and CDR2 SVGIG (reference sequence). The V and J ends lost 5 bases and 4 bases respectively, with 17 bases between them. The CDR3 length is 14 residues. The CDR3 nucleotides are TGTGCCTGGGCCGGAGGGGGAACCTCCTATGGCTACACCTTC. Translated: CAWAGGGTSYGYTF.

CDR3 sequence reads: CSVELGGDEKLFF. The DNA of the CDR3 is TGCAGCGTTGAGTTGGGGGGGGATGAAAAACTGTTTTTT. The rearrangement uses TRBV29-1 and TRBJ1-4, with a weak D call TRBD1 (5 bases). Looked up from germline, CDR1 is SQVTM and CDR2 is ANQGSEA. V was cut by 3 bases and J by 6 bases, with 11 bases left in between. This CDR3 is 13 amino acids long.

The V gene is TRBV19, the J gene TRBJ1-6; 9 bases fit TRBD1. Germline V gives CDR1 LNHDA, CDR2 SQIVND (reference sequence). V trimming: 5 bases; J trimming: 5 bases; junction bases outside the gene matches: 7. This CDR3 is 16 amino acids long. In DNA, the CDR3 is TGTGCCAGTAGTTTTAGGACAGGGGCTGATAATTCACCCCTCCACTTT. Amino acid sequence: CASSFRTGADNSPLHF. The variable domain in full, completed from reference TRBV19 and TRBJ1-6, reads DGGITQSPKYLFRKEGQNVTLSCEQNLNHDAMYWYRQDPGQGLRLIYYSQIVNDFQKGDIAEGYSVSREKKESFPLTVTSAQKNPTAFYLCASSFRTGADNSPLHFGNGTRLTVT.

CDR3 DNA: TGCGCCAGCAGCTTGGAAGGACCACCAGACGAGCAGTACTTC. It translates to CASSLEGPPDEQYF. V is TRBV5-1 and J is TRBJ2-7; D not resolved. The ends were cut back, 0 bases at V and 5 bases at J, with 12 bases in the middle. There are 14 residues in the CDR3. Germline loops: CDR1 SGHRS, CDR2 YFSETQ.

V and J are TRBV6-5 and TRBJ2-5; D may be TRBD1 or TRBD2 (6 bases each). The V end was cut by 4 bases, the J end by 6 bases, with 12 bases between. The CDR3 loop spans 13 amino acids. Germline V CDR1 and CDR2: MNHEY, SVGAGI. CDR3 in amino acids: CASSSWGAKTQYF. Here the CDR3 DNA reads TGTGCCAGCAGTTCCTGGGGGGCGAAGACCCAGTACTTC.

The V gene is TRBV5-1, the J gene TRBJ1-4, with D perhaps TRBD1 (6 bases). With 1 base removed from V and 2 bases from J, the gap between germline ends came to 9 bases. There are 15 residues in the CDR3. CDR1 and CDR2 from the germline V gene are SGHRS and YFSETQ. CDR3 in amino acids: CASSLLGATNEKLFF. In DNA, the CDR3 is TGCGCCAGCAGCTTGTTGGGGGCCACTAATGAAAAACTGTTTTTT.

This chain uses TRBV7-2 with TRBJ2-7, with 9 bases lining up with TRBD1. Trimming took 1 base from V and 6 from J; bases not matched to a gene: 4. Germline CDR1 reads SGHTA; CDR2 reads FQGNSA. The CDR3 spans 14 residues. CDR3 coding DNA: TGTGCCAGCAGCTTAGTGACAGGGGGGTTCGAGCAGTACTTC. Encoded protein: CASSLVTGGFEQYF.

The genes are TRBV30 and TRBJ2-5; the D gene is possibly TRBD2 (7 bases). CDR1 is GTSNPN, CDR2 SVGIG, per germline (reference sequence). Trimming shortened V by 0 bases and J by 1 base, and 30 bases separated the two germline ends. There are 21 residues in the CDR3. The CDR3 coding sequence is TGTGCCTGGAGTGTAACTCGGACTAGGCGGGGGCCCCAGGGGAGCCAAGAGACCCAGTACTTC. Protein product: CAWSVTRTRRGPQGSQETQYF.

The chain uses TRBV12-5 and TRBJ2-2; tentative D call: TRBD2 (6 bases). The CDR3 runs 17 residues. V lost 4 bases and J 3 bases, leaving 18 bases between the germline ends. Germline values: CDR1 LGHNT, CDR2 FRNRAP. This CDR3 is CASGSYDAGKYTGELFF. As DNA, the CDR3 is TGTGCTAGTGGTTCCTACGACGCGGGGAAATACACCGGGGAGCTGTTTTTT. Complete variable domain (other parts from reference TRBV12-5 and TRBJ2-2): DARVTQTPRHKVTEMGQEVTMRCQPILGHNTVFWYRQTMMQGLELLAYFRNRAPLDDSGMPKDRFSAEMPDATLATLKIQPSEPRDSAVYFCASGSYDAGKYTGELFFGEGSRLTVL.

Only one count was recorded for this clone. The rearrangement joins TRBV7-9 to TRBJ2-3; no clear D gene. The germline V gene has CDR1 SEHNR and CDR2 FQNEAQ (reference sequence). Trimming took 5 bases from V and 6 from J, leaving 15 bases between them. The CDR3 runs to 14 residues. The CDR3 coding sequence is TGTGCCAGCAGCCGCAAGTCGCAATCGGATACGCAGTATTTT. Translating it yields CASSRKSQSDTQYF.

This chain links TRBV11-2 with TRBJ1-4, with a tentative D call TRBD1 (6 bases). In germline, CDR1 is SGHAT, CDR2 FQNNGV. Trimming removed 11 bases from V and 0 bases from J, with 25 bases in between. The CDR3 covers 18 residues. The CDR3 bases are TGTGCCGGCCGAAATATGAACAGGGTACTTTCAACTAATGAAAAACTGTTTTTT. Amino acids: CAGRNMNRVLSTNEKLFF.

This clone appeared a few times. The chain carries TRBV7-2 and TRBJ2-3, with a tentative D call TRBD2 (6 bases). Germline V lookup: CDR1 SGHTA, CDR2 FQGNSA. This CDR3 region has 15 residues. V was clipped by 5 bases and J by 2 bases, with 14 bases between them. Here the CDR3 reads CASSRGGAYTDTQYF. The DNA for the CDR3 is TGTGCCAGCAGCAGAGGCGGGGCATACACAGATACGCAGTATTTT.

The rearrangement joins TRBV4-2 to TRBJ1-1, with D uncertain. The CDR3 length is 16 residues. Trimming shortened V by 4 bases and J by 4 bases, and 19 bases separated the two germline ends. CDR1 and CDR2 (germline): LGHNA, YNFKEQ. CDR3 amino acids: CASSPSTQPYSTEAFF. The CDR3 DNA reads TGTGCCAGCAGCCCCTCGACCCAACCTTATTCCACTGAAGCTTTCTTT.

V and J are TRBV12-3 or TRBV12-4 and TRBJ2-2; D remains ambiguous. The CDR3 has 11 residues. The ends were cut back, 4 bases at V and 4 bases at J, with 1 base in the middle. The CDR3 DNA sequence: TGTGCCAGCAGTTCCACCGGGGAGCTGTTTTTT. This gives the protein CASSSTGELFF.

The chain links TRBV4-2 to TRBJ1-1; maybe TRBD1 (6 bases). The ends were cut back, 4 bases at V and 0 bases at J, with 18 bases in the middle. CDR3 size: 17 residues. The germline gives CDR1 LGHNA, CDR2 YNFKEQ. The CDR3 is CASSRSQGPNLNTEAFF. The CDR3 DNA is TGTGCCAGCAGCCGATCCCAGGGGCCGAACTTGAACACTGAAGCTTTCTTT.

This chain links TRBV27 with TRBJ2-6; no clear D. Germline V gives CDR1 MNHEY, CDR2 SMNVEV (reference sequence). Trimming stripped 3 bases from V and 0 bases from J, with 6 bases between. CDR3 length: 15 residues. The CDR3 reads CASSFSISGANVLTF. Here the CDR3 DNA reads TGTGCCAGCAGTTTTAGCATCTCTGGGGCCAACGTCCTGACTTTC.

J is TRBJ1-1 and V is TRBV28; D perhaps matches TRBD1 (5 bases). V was trimmed by 5 bases and J by 3 bases, leaving 10 bases between them. The V gene's germline CDR1 is MDHEN and CDR2 SYDVKM. CDR3 size: 13 residues. The CDR3 loop reads CASSQGIDTEAFF. DNA of the CDR3: TGTGCCAGCAGTCAGGGTATCGACACTGAAGCTTTCTTT. The variable domain in full, completed from reference TRBV28 and TRBJ1-1, reads DVKVTQSSRYLVKRTGEKVFLECVQDMDHENMFWYRQDPGLGLRLIYFSYDVKMKEKGDIPEGYSVSREKKERFSLILESASTNQTSMYLCASSQGIDTEAFFGQGTRLTVV.

The rearrangement joins TRBV6-2 or TRBV6-3 to TRBJ2-3, with D possibly being TRBD2 (5 bases). V was cut by 2 bases and J by 5 bases, with 5 bases left in between. This CDR3 has 12 residues. Germline lookup yields CDR1 MNHEY and CDR2 SVGEGT. The chain's CDR3 is CASSYRGDTQYF. CDR3 nucleotide sequence: TGTGCCAGCAGTTACCGGGGAGATACGCAGTATTTT.

This chain joins TRBV7-9 and TRBJ1-3, with 7 bases identical to TRBD1. The germline V gene encodes CDR1 SEHNR and CDR2 FQNEAQ (reference sequence). Unmatched junction bases numbered 8, after V lost 5 bases and J lost 4 bases. The CDR3 is 15 amino acids. Written as DNA, the CDR3 is TGTGCCAGCAGCACCGGACAGGTTTTAGGAAACACCATATATTTT. Translation: CASSTGQVLGNTIYF.